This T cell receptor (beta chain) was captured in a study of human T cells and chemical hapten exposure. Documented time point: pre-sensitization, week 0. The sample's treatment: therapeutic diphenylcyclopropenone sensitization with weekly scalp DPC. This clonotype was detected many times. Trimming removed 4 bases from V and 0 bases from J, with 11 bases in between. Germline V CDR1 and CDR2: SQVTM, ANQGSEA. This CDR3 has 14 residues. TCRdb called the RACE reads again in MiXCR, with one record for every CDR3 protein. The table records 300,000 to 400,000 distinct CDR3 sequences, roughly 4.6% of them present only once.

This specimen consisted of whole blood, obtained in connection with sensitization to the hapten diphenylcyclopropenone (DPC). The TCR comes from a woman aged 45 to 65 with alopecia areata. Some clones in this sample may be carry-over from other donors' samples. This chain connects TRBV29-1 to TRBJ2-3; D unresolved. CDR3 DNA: TGCAGCGTTGTCCCAGTCAGTAGCACAGATACGCAGTATTTT. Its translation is CSVVPVSSTDTQYF.